The 26 T cell receptor beta chains presented below share a single source sample, sequenced in a study of T cells expressing NK-cell markers. TCRdb reworked the 5' RACE reads into one entry per CDR3 protein, no DNA. The sample data list some 340,000 distinct CDR3 sequences. The material sequenced was blood T cells: a sorted CD56 or NKG2C T cell subset, CD4+ or CD8+ T cells, or bulk PBMC T cells (not recorded which). Source of these receptors: a man aged 18 to 70 in good health.

This rearrangement joins TRBV6-5 to TRBJ2-6; TCRdb indicates TRBD1, and absent DNA this call remains unverified. The CDR3 consists of 19 residues. The V gene's germline CDR1 is MNHEY and CDR2 SVGAGI. CDR3 sequence reads: CASSYFDRGLNSGANVLTF.

The chain links TRBV6-2 or TRBV6-3 to TRBJ2-1; there is no DNA to check the TCRdb D call of TRBD2. Germline V gives CDR1 MNHEY, CDR2 SVGEGT. CDR3 size: 21 residues. This CDR3 is CASSYFLLRGTSGGIRNEQFF.

The chain recombines TRBV3-1 with TRBJ2-3; the D call of TRBD2 rests on TCRdb alone, since no DNA is present to check it. Germline CDR1 is LGHDT and CDR2 is YNNKEL (reference sequence). This CDR3 is 17 amino acids long. The CDR3 sequence: CASSQDDIAGGFDTQYF.

The chain employs TRBV20-1 and TRBJ2-5; there is no DNA to check the TCRdb D call of TRBD1. This CDR3 comprises 14 residues. The germline V gene encodes CDR1 DFQATT and CDR2 SNEGSKA (reference sequence). The CDR3 loop reads CSARGGGPRETQYF.

The chain carries TRBV5-1 and TRBJ2-2; TCRdb indicates TRBD2, and absent DNA this call remains unverified. The CDR3 runs to 15 residues. CDR1 and CDR2 (germline): SGHRS, YFSETQ. This chain's CDR3 is CASSVGTISPGELFF.

The chain combines TRBV5-1 with TRBJ1-1; the D call from TCRdb, TRBD1, cannot be confirmed without DNA. CDR1 and CDR2 (germline): SGHRS, YFSETQ. There are 15 residues in the CDR3. The CDR3 here is CASSPKLAGRAEAFF.

The CDR3 loop reads CASNTQREETQYF. The V gene is TRBV5-1, the J gene TRBJ2-5. The CDR3 sequence is 13 residues long. Germline V CDR1 and CDR2: SGHRS, YFSETQ.

J is TRBJ2-7 and V is TRBV6-1. CDR3 length equals 14 residues. The germline V gene encodes CDR1 MNHNS and CDR2 SASEGT. The CDR3 loop is CASSEAGASYEQYF.

J is TRBJ2-3 and V is TRBV6-1. Germline V CDR1 and CDR2: MNHNS, SASEGT. CDR3 length: 14 residues. CDR3 region: CASSKGFSTYTQYF.

The V gene is TRBV5-1, the J gene TRBJ2-5; there is no DNA to check the TCRdb D call of TRBD2. The CDR3 contains 17 residues. From germline, CDR1 is SGHRS and CDR2 YFSETQ. The CDR3 reads CASSLATSGGAGETQYF.

The CDR3 loop is CASSPLGQGPSNSPLHF. The chain carries TRBV12-3 or TRBV12-4 and TRBJ1-6; TCRdb gives TRBD1 as the D gene, but with no DNA this cannot be confirmed. The CDR3 runs 17 residues.

The CDR3 loop reads CASSLNVGWTRALNTGELFF. The rearrangement uses TRBV2 and TRBJ2-2; with no DNA, the TCRdb D assignment of TRBD2 cannot be verified. The germline V gene has CDR1 SNHLY and CDR2 FYNNEI. The CDR3 is 20 amino acids.

The chain is built from TRBV11-1 and TRBJ2-1; the D call from TCRdb, TRBD1, cannot be confirmed without DNA. CDR3 length equals 19 residues. CDR1 is SGHAT, CDR2 FQDESV, per germline (reference sequence). CDR3 protein: CASSPPLFEGIPRVDEQFF.

The CDR3 here is CASSLYGGTSYEQYF. V and J are TRBV5-1 and TRBJ2-7. The CDR3 has 15 amino acids. CDR1 and CDR2 from the germline V gene are SGHRS and YFSETQ. Variable domain in full (rest from reference TRBV5-1 and TRBJ2-7): KAGVTQTPRYLIKTRGQQVTLSCSPISGHRSVSWYQQTPGQGLQFLFEYFSETQRNKGNFPGRFSGRQFSNSRSEMNVSTLELGDSALYLCASSLYGGTSYEQYFGPGTRLTVT.

The chain has TRBV11-1 and TRBJ2-1; TCRdb selects TRBD2, and the lack of DNA leaves this call unchecked. Per the germline V gene, CDR1 is SGHAT and CDR2 is FQDESV (reference sequence). The CDR3 runs to 18 residues. The CDR3 reads CASNKRLAGGPVGNEQFF.

This chain uses TRBV11-1 with TRBJ2-3; TCRdb proposes TRBD2, but this gene call is untestable without DNA. Germline V gene sequence: CDR1 SGHAT, CDR2 FQDESV (reference sequence). CDR3 length: 15 amino acids. CDR3 protein: CASSFMRDFTDTQYF.

The gene calls are TRBV3-1 and TRBJ2-7. CDR1 LGHDT and CDR2 YNNKEL come from the germline V gene (reference sequence). The CDR3 has 15 residues. CDR3 sequence reads: CASSLRHRASYEQYF.

The gene calls are TRBV20-1 and TRBJ2-7; the D call from TCRdb, TRBD1, cannot be confirmed without DNA. This CDR3 is 13 amino acids long. Germline V gene sequence: CDR1 DFQATT, CDR2 SNEGSKA (reference sequence). CDR3 residues: CSARGTPGSEQYF.

The chain uses TRBV12-3 or TRBV12-4 and TRBJ2-3; the D gene TCRdb calls, TRBD2, cannot be checked with no DNA. CDR3 length equals 12 residues. CDR3 protein: CASSRRPDTQYF.

The chain has TRBV7-8 and TRBJ2-7; absent DNA, TCRdb's TRBD1 call cannot be checked. Germline values: CDR1 SGHVS, CDR2 FQNEAQ. The CDR3 has 15 amino acids. The CDR3: CASSLVGGMTGEQYF.

The chain joins TRBV3-1 to TRBJ2-5. Germline values: CDR1 LGHDT, CDR2 YNNKEL (reference sequence). The CDR3 length is 15 residues. The CDR3 protein is CASSQGTTPSETQYF.

The gene calls are TRBV7-2 and TRBJ2-1; the D gene TCRdb calls, TRBD2, cannot be checked with no DNA. This CDR3 is built from 17 residues. The V gene's germline CDR1 is SGHTA and CDR2 FQGNSA. CDR3 residues: CASSGKRAGDPYNEQFF.

The chain couples TRBV30 to TRBJ2-7. Germline assignment: CDR1 GTSNPN and CDR2 SVGIG (reference sequence). The CDR3 has 12 amino acids. The chain's CDR3 is CAWSRGTYEQYF.

The V call is TRBV4-2, the J call TRBJ2-3; TCRdb outputs TRBD2, but without DNA this stays unchecked. Per germline, CDR1 LGHNA and CDR2 YNFKEQ. The CDR3 is made up of 13 amino acids. The CDR3 spells CASSPLSPGLQYF.

V is TRBV5-1 and J is TRBJ2-3; TCRdb lists TRBD1, though no DNA is available to test this call. The germline gives CDR1 SGHRS, CDR2 YFSETQ. This CDR3 has 17 amino acids. CDR3 sequence reads: CASSWGDRDFSTDTQYF.

The chain has TRBV7-2 and TRBJ1-5; TCRdb outputs TRBD1, but without DNA this stays unchecked. Looked up from germline, CDR1 is SGHTA and CDR2 is FQGNSA. The CDR3 spans 16 residues. The CDR3 loop is CASSLGGTGGNQPQHF.